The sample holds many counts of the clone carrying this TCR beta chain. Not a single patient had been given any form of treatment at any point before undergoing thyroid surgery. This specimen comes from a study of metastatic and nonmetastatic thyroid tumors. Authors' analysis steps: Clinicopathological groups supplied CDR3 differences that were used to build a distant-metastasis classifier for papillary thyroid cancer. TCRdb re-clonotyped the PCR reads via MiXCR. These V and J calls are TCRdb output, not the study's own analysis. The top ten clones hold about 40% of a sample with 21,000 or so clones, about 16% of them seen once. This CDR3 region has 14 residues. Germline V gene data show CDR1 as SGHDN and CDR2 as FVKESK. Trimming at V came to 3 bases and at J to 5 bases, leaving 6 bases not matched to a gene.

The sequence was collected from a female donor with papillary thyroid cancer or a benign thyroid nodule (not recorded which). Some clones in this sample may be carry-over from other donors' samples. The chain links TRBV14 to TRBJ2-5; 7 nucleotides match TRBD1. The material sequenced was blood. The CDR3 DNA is TGTGCCAGCAGCCACAGGACAGGTGGGGAGACCCAGTACTTC. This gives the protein CASSHRTGGETQYF.